One TCR beta chain is described in this entry. Its antigen is not identified. This sample stems from a study of cytomegalovirus exposure and HLA in healthy donors. Clones were sequenced by immunoSEQ multiplex PCR, and TCRdb holds only the in-frame ones, with some missing. This sample has fewer than 300,000 clones; roughly 90% occur once, and the top ten carry roughly 1%. Study-wide results and caveats: Rarity characterized most TCR sequences, yet some public TCRs appeared in many donors.

The CDR3 contains 13 residues. After removal of 7 bases from V and 4 bases from J, the junction contained 6 bases not matched to a gene. Looked up from germline, CDR1 is LNHDA and CDR2 is SQIVND (reference sequence). The sequencing input was PBMCs. This TCR was recovered from a woman aged 18-35 years in good health and CMV-seronegative. The chain carries TRBV19 and TRBJ1-1, with 7 bases matching TRBD1. The CDR3 coding sequence is TGTGCCAGTACCGTAACAGGGGTCACTGAAGCTTTCTTT. Its translation is CASTVTGVTEAFF.